This is a list of T cell receptor beta chains from one sample in a study of cytomegalovirus exposure and HLA in healthy donors. Using immunoSEQ multiplex PCR, the repertoire was profiled, and TCRdb retains in-frame clones only, with some absent. The sample records some 130,000 clones, roughly nine tenths being singletons. The source material was PBMCs. These receptors originate from a woman younger than 30 in good health and CMV-seronegative. The CDR3 runs from the conserved cysteine through the conserved F or W. The order of the fields is D gene, V gene, J gene, CDR3 protein. D genes are given only for firm matches.

D gene: TRBD1
V gene: TRBV19
J gene: TRBJ2-5
CDR3 protein: CASSSPGQGAETQYF

D gene: TRBD2
V gene: TRBV29-1
J gene: TRBJ2-3
CDR3 protein: CSVEAGTSGGASTDTQYF

D gene: -
V gene: TRBV5-1
J gene: TRBJ2-3
CDR3 protein: CASSYGDTTDTQYF

D gene: -
V gene: TRBV4-1
J gene: TRBJ1-4
CDR3 protein: CASSQTREVATNEKLFF

D gene: -
V gene: TRBV4-1
J gene: TRBJ1-1
CDR3 protein: CASSQDWRLRVGAGAFF

D gene: TRBD1
V gene: TRBV18
J gene: TRBJ2-7
CDR3 protein: CASSPADRGEQYF

D gene: -
V gene: TRBV18
J gene: TRBJ1-5
CDR3 protein: CASSRRRGTLLGSNQPQHF

D gene: -
V gene: TRBV7-9
J gene: TRBJ2-7
CDR3 protein: CASRGDSGTFAYEQYF

D gene: TRBD1
V gene: TRBV27
J gene: TRBJ2-2
CDR3 protein: CASRTGGTGELFF

D gene: -
V gene: TRBV10-3
J gene: TRBJ1-1
CDR3 protein: CAISESWQGSEAFF

D gene: -
V gene: TRBV29-1
J gene: TRBJ1-3
CDR3 protein: CSVGSQVDSGNTIYF

D gene: -
V gene: TRBV6-4
J gene: TRBJ2-2
CDR3 protein: CASSTILNTGELFF

D gene: TRBD1
V gene: TRBV7-2
J gene: TRBJ2-7
CDR3 protein: CASSSIMAGGYEQYF

D gene: TRBD1
V gene: TRBV27
J gene: TRBJ1-2
CDR3 protein: CASRRTGSNYGYTF

D gene: -
V gene: TRBV29-1
J gene: TRBJ1-3
CDR3 protein: CSVRSSGNTIYF

D gene: TRBD1
V gene: TRBV13
J gene: TRBJ1-6
CDR3 protein: CASREGNRGVGSPLHF

D gene: -
V gene: TRBV4-1
J gene: TRBJ1-6
CDR3 protein: CASSNQALNSPLHF

D gene: -
V gene: TRBV19
J gene: TRBJ2-3
CDR3 protein: CASSILPGIPTDTQYF

D gene: -
V gene: TRBV14
J gene: TRBJ2-2
CDR3 protein: CASRKGARELFF

D gene: TRBD2
V gene: TRBV10-3
J gene: TRBJ2-7
CDR3 protein: CAISGSGAYYSYEQYF

D gene: -
V gene: TRBV4-1
J gene: TRBJ1-4
CDR3 protein: CASSQGLAREGEKLFF

D gene: -
V gene: TRBV5-1
J gene: TRBJ1-1
CDR3 protein: CASRTRVTGSEAFF

D gene: -
V gene: TRBV5-1
J gene: TRBJ1-5
CDR3 protein: CASSLGQGIAQPQHF

D gene: -
V gene: TRBV4-1
J gene: TRBJ1-1
CDR3 protein: CASSQIAGLNTEAFF

D gene: -
V gene: TRBV7-3
J gene: TRBJ2-3
CDR3 protein: CASSLGRSTDTQYF

D gene: TRBD1
V gene: TRBV6-5
J gene: TRBJ2-5
CDR3 protein: CASCDREETQYF

D gene: TRBD1
V gene: TRBV7-9
J gene: TRBJ1-5
CDR3 protein: CASSLQGVYQPQHF

D gene: -
V gene: TRBV6-1
J gene: TRBJ1-5
CDR3 protein: CASSESDSNQPQHF

D gene: -
V gene: TRBV7-8
J gene: TRBJ1-6
CDR3 protein: CASSKTDRNSYNSPLHF

D gene: TRBD1
V gene: TRBV4-1
J gene: TRBJ1-5
CDR3 protein: CASSQEPRGRTNGPQHF

D gene: -
V gene: TRBV19
J gene: TRBJ1-1
CDR3 protein: CASSVGQLNTEAFF

D gene: TRBD1
V gene: TRBV11-2
J gene: TRBJ2-1
CDR3 protein: CASSSQGQGNLNEQFF

D gene: -
V gene: TRBV4-1
J gene: TRBJ2-7
CDR3 protein: CASSQVGGVSYEQYF

D gene: TRBD2
V gene: TRBV29-1
J gene: TRBJ2-2
CDR3 protein: CSVERSGGFNGELFF

D gene: -
V gene: TRBV11-3
J gene: TRBJ1-1
CDR3 protein: CASSTPRSTEAFF

D gene: -
V gene: TRBV7-9
J gene: TRBJ1-1
CDR3 protein: CASTNSLSPNTEAFF

D gene: -
V gene: TRBV14
J gene: TRBJ2-1
CDR3 protein: CASSPHWNEQFF

D gene: -
V gene: TRBV9
J gene: TRBJ1-2
CDR3 protein: CASSAREPQQGNGYTF

D gene: -
V gene: TRBV4-1
J gene: TRBJ1-1
CDR3 protein: CASSQDHGRASEDEAFF

D gene: TRBD2
V gene: TRBV6-1
J gene: TRBJ2-3
CDR3 protein: CASSDSGALTDTQYF

D gene: TRBD1
V gene: TRBV7-9
J gene: TRBJ1-2
CDR3 protein: CASSESPGTGDLYGYTF